This is a list of T cell receptor beta chains from one sample in a study of blood T cell repertoires in COVID-19. Assay: immunoSEQ multiplex PCR; the TCRdb copy retains only in-frame clones and omits some. The sample carries about 200,000 clones, about 85% recorded once. Sequenced sample: peripheral blood. The receptor set was obtained from a woman older than 75 with acute or convalescent COVID-19. CDR3s include the opening cysteine and the closing phenylalanine or tryptophan. Each record gives: V gene, J gene, D gene, CDR3 protein. D genes are given only for firm matches.

TRBV11-2	TRBJ2-7	TRBD2	CASSSLTSGSSYEQYF
TRBV10-1	TRBJ1-5	-	CASRPGPGNNQPQHF
TRBV12-3/TRBV12-4	TRBJ2-1	-	CASSLPGSGQFF
TRBV11-3	TRBJ2-1	-	CASSLEGASNEQFF
TRBV14	TRBJ2-3	-	CASSHRQGSDTQYF
TRBV5-6	TRBJ2-7	-	CASSFSPHKKPYEQYF
TRBV20-1	TRBJ2-1	-	CSASLLVVYNEQFF
TRBV6-5	TRBJ1-1	-	CASSEGRGTEAFF
TRBV5-1	TRBJ2-1	TRBD1	CASSLPGQGRNEQFF
TRBV11-2	TRBJ1-3	-	CASSHEPGGNTIYF
TRBV5-1	TRBJ2-7	TRBD1	CASSSPTGILREQYF
TRBV2	TRBJ1-6	-	CASSLAWGVDSPLHF
TRBV7-3	TRBJ1-2	TRBD1	CASSKGGTGQMLGGGYTF
TRBV18	TRBJ1-3	TRBD1	CASSQGTAVSGNTIYF
TRBV18	TRBJ1-1	-	CASSAGEWTEAFF
TRBV7-9	TRBJ1-3	-	CASSRVAVYSGNTIYF
TRBV5-4	TRBJ1-2	-	CASSPSTTGFGYTF
TRBV27	TRBJ1-4	-	CASSLKGMTATNEKLFF
TRBV19	TRBJ1-1	-	CASSIKRSRGTEAFF
TRBV28	TRBJ1-5	TRBD1	CASTLPTGTNQPQHF
TRBV3-1/TRBV3-2	TRBJ2-3	-	CASSQSRDTQYF
TRBV13	TRBJ1-3	-	CASRITGVSGNTIYF
TRBV7-8	TRBJ1-1	-	CASSLVDGSTEAFF
TRBV3-1/TRBV3-2	TRBJ2-7	TRBD1	CASSQGVQGAYEQYF
TRBV19	TRBJ2-1	-	CASTDPGRGRYEQFF
TRBV5-1	TRBJ2-3	TRBD2	CASSRRLAASTDTQYF
TRBV18	TRBJ1-3	TRBD1	CASSPVTGVGSGNTIYF
TRBV30	TRBJ2-7	-	CAWSKTPSYEQYF
TRBV21-1	TRBJ2-5	-	CASSKKAQQRAPQETQYF
TRBV15	TRBJ1-2	TRBD1	CATSRPTGQGAFGYTF
TRBV6-1	TRBJ2-2	TRBD2	CASSESGGNTGELFF
TRBV11-2	TRBJ2-1	TRBD2	CASSYTTGGSSYNEQFF
TRBV2	TRBJ2-7	-	CASNLGLPPYEQYF
TRBV30	TRBJ1-2	TRBD1	CAWRAGGFGYTF
TRBV5-4	TRBJ2-1	TRBD2	CASSLRSGGPNEQFF
TRBV6-5	TRBJ1-4	-	CASSSGSLRKLFF
TRBV4-2	TRBJ2-1	-	CASSQDQGGAEQFF
TRBV2	TRBJ2-2	TRBD1	CASSGDSRELFF
TRBV28	TRBJ1-2	-	CASSFRQTSYGYTF
TRBV7-9	TRBJ1-1	TRBD1	CASSPSRGTGDHRSEAFF